Shown below are 18 T cell receptor beta chains from a single sample sequenced in a study of T cell repertoires and leukemia-associated antigens. These receptors have no identified antigens. One entry per CDR3 protein, called by TCRdb with MiXCR from the 5' RACE reads. The sample lists around 9,400 distinct CDR3 sequences, roughly 40% occurring once. The sequenced sample consisted of CD3+ T cells sorted from blood and cultured. The receptors were sampled from a female donor in good health.

The V call is TRBV3-1, the J call TRBJ2-5; TRBD2 is a possible D gene (6 bases). This CDR3 is built from 12 residues. The V end was cut by 4 bases, the J end by 13 bases, with 16 bases between. CDR1 and CDR2 (germline): LGHDT, YNNKEL (reference sequence). CDR3 in DNA: TGTGCCAGCAGCCGACTGGGACTTACTTCGTACTTC. Residues: CASSRLGLTSYF.

The chain carries TRBV15 and TRBJ2-5; a weak D match, TRBD1 (5 bases). The CDR3 sequence is 16 residues long. V was shortened by 0 bases and J by 2 bases, with 13 bases between the two germline ends. Germline loops: CDR1 LNHNV, CDR2 YYDKDF (reference sequence). CDR3 in amino acids: CATSREVQGGQETQYF. CDR3 coding DNA: TGTGCCACCAGCAGAGAGGTCCAGGGTGGGCAAGAGACCCAGTACTTC.

This clonotype is categorized as medium-sized (0.01 to 0.1%). The rearrangement links TRBV20-1 to TRBJ2-1; D perhaps matches TRBD2 (6 bases). The CDR3 covers 15 residues. Trimming removed 1 base at V and 7 bases at J, with 17 bases between. Germline V gene sequence: CDR1 DFQATT, CDR2 SNEGSKA (reference sequence). As DNA, the CDR3 is TGCAGTGCTAGAGGCGGCAGCGGGTTTCAGAATGAGCAGTTCTTC. Translated: CSARGGSGFQNEQFF.

The chain recombines TRBV12-3 or TRBV12-4 with TRBJ2-1, with TRBD2 identical over 13 bases. The CDR3 is made up of 16 amino acids. The V and J ends lost 6 bases and 3 bases, in that order; junction bases with no gene match: 5. CDR3 DNA sequence: TGTGCCAGCAGCCCGACTAGCGGGAGGCTCTACAATGAGCAGTTCTTC. This sequence encodes CASSPTSGRLYNEQFF.

By frequency in the sample, this clonotype is medium-sized. The CDR3 is CASSYGLAGARDEQFF. In nucleotides, the CDR3 is TGCGCCAGCAGCTACGGACTAGCGGGAGCACGCGATGAGCAGTTCTTC. The chain recombines TRBV5-1 with TRBJ2-1; 13 bases are a match to TRBD2. Germline V gene data show CDR1 as SGHRS and CDR2 as YFSETQ. The CDR3 consists of 16 residues. V shed 3 bases, J shed 8 bases, and the junction held 8 bases outside the gene matches.

V is TRBV5-6 and J is TRBJ2-5; 7 bases line up with TRBD2. This CDR3 contains 16 residues. The ends lost 4 bases at V and 1 base at J; junction bases unmatched: 10. CDR1 and CDR2 (germline): SGHDT, YYEEEE. The CDR3 nucleotides read TGTGCCAGCAGCCTGGGGCTAGCGGAGATCCAAGAGACCCAGTACTTC. Encoded protein: CASSLGLAEIQETQYF.

This clonotype was seen a few times. The rearrangement links TRBV4-1 to TRBJ2-7; 8 bases agree with TRBD1. The CDR3 contains 17 residues. CDR1 is MGHRA and CDR2 is YSYEKL in the germline V gene. Trimming took 1 base from V and 4 from J; bases not matched to a gene: 12. DNA of the CDR3: TGCGCCAGCAGCCAAGCACCGACGGACAGGGTTAGGTACGAGCAGTACTTC. It is translated as CASSQAPTDRVRYEQYF.

Regarding this clonotype: The final CDR3 position lacks the conserved phenylalanine or tryptophan, pointing to a likely read error. DNA of the CDR3: TGCGCCAGCAGCCTGGAGCTAGCGGCCACTCACAATGAGCAGTTCTCC. Its protein product is CASSLELAATHNEQFS. The rearrangement uses TRBV5-1 and TRBJ2-1; TRBD2 matches 7 bases. The germline V gene encodes CDR1 SGHRS and CDR2 YFSETQ. Unmatched junction bases numbered 12, after V lost 4 bases and J lost 5 bases. The CDR3 loop spans 16 amino acids.

This chain connects TRBV9 to TRBJ2-4; 7 bases map to TRBD1. V was pared by 5 bases and J by 4 bases, with 6 bases of the junction left unmatched. CDR1 is SGDLS, CDR2 YYNGEE, per germline. CDR3 length equals 14 residues. CDR3 amino acids: CASSAEDRKNIQYF. CDR3 in DNA: TGTGCCAGCAGTGCGGAGGACAGGAAAAACATTCAGTACTTC.

The V and J genes are TRBV7-9 and TRBJ2-2, with TRBD1 matching over 8 bases. CDR1 is SEHNR, CDR2 FQNEAQ, per germline (reference sequence). J gave up 2 bases and V 10 bases, and 6 bases lay outside the gene matches. The CDR3 has 14 residues. CDR3 coding DNA: TGTGCCACCCTAGGACAGGGTAACACCGGGGAGCTGTTTTTT. Protein product: CATLGQGNTGELFF. Variable domain in full (rest from reference TRBV7-9 and TRBJ2-2): DTGVSQNPRHKITKRGQNVTFRCDPISEHNRLYWYRQTLGQGPEFLTYFQNEAQLEKSRLLSDRFSAERPKGSFSTLEIQRTEQGDSAMYLCATLGQGNTGELFFGEGSRLTVL.

The CDR3 DNA reads as TGTGCCAGCAGCTTAGCGGAGCGGGCTGAGCAGTACTTC. Its protein product is CASSLAERAEQYF. J is TRBJ2-7 and V is TRBV7-9, with a tentative D call TRBD2 (6 bases). There are 13 residues in the CDR3. Trimming took off 0 bases at V and 7 bases at J, with 10 bases between the two ends. CDR1 and CDR2 from the germline V gene are SEHNR and FQNEAQ (reference sequence).

This rearrangement joins TRBV7-3 to TRBJ2-1; tentatively, D is TRBD2 (5 bases). The CDR3 covers 11 residues. Trimming removed 1 base at V and 14 bases at J, with 9 bases between. Germline CDR1 is SGHTA and CDR2 is FQGTGA. The CDR3 sequence: CASSLKADKFF. The CDR3 bases are TGTGCCAGCAGCTTAAAAGCGGATAAGTTCTTC.

Remarks on this clonotype: The junction differs from germline at one of its ends, possibly a read error. V usage is TRBV20-1 and J usage is TRBJ2-4; tentatively, D is TRBD2 (6 bases). Germline CDR1 is DFQATT and CDR2 is SNEGSKA (reference sequence). The CDR3 runs 16 residues. The CDR3 loop is CSARDMFGGAKNTQYF. The CDR3 nucleotides are TGCAGTGCTAGGGACATGTTCGGGGGAGCCAAAAACACTCAGTACTTC.

This clonotype was seen a few times. The V and J genes are TRBV27 and TRBJ1-2; 7 nucleotides match TRBD1. This CDR3 is 14 amino acids long. Trimming at V came to 0 bases and at J to 6 bases, leaving 4 bases not matched to a gene. Germline CDR1 reads MNHEY; CDR2 reads SMNVEV (reference sequence). The CDR3 region has the DNA TGTGCCAGCAGTTTATCGCGAGGGGGCAATGGCTACACCTTC. Protein: CASSLSRGGNGYTF.

This clonotype was detected many times. This rearrangement joins TRBV12-3 or TRBV12-4 to TRBJ1-5; D uncertain. V was clipped by 7 bases and J by 4 bases, with 14 bases between them. There are 14 residues in the CDR3. In DNA form, the CDR3 reads TGTGCCAGCACTCTCATGGGGTGGAATCAGCCCCAGCATTTT. Its protein product is CASTLMGWNQPQHF.

The chain couples TRBV20-1 to TRBJ1-4, with 11 bases fitting TRBD1. The germline gives CDR1 DFQATT, CDR2 SNEGSKA (reference sequence). V trimming: 5 bases; J trimming: 7 bases; junction bases outside the gene matches: 3. The CDR3 runs 13 residues. Here the CDR3 reads CSAGTGGIEKLFF. The CDR3 DNA reads as TGCAGTGCTGGGACAGGGGGGATTGAAAAACTGTTTTTT.

This clonotype has only one observation. This chain links TRBV5-1 with TRBJ2-5; D possibly matches TRBD1 or TRBD2 (6 bases each). Germline V gene sequence: CDR1 SGHRS, CDR2 YFSETQ. V lost 9 bases and J lost 4, with 22 bases in between. This CDR3 has 15 residues. The CDR3, as DNA: TGCGCCAACAGTCGGGACAAGGGAGGATCAGAGACCCAGTACTTC. It encodes CANSRDKGGSETQYF.

The V call is TRBV12-3 or TRBV12-4, the J call TRBJ2-2; the D gene could be TRBD1 or TRBD2 (5 bases each). Trimming shortened V by 1 base and J by 3 bases, and 12 bases separated the two germline ends. The CDR3 has 16 residues. The CDR3 here is CASSLESGSHTGELFF. The DNA for the CDR3 is TGTGCCAGCAGTTTAGAATCAGGGAGCCACACCGGGGAGCTGTTTTTT.